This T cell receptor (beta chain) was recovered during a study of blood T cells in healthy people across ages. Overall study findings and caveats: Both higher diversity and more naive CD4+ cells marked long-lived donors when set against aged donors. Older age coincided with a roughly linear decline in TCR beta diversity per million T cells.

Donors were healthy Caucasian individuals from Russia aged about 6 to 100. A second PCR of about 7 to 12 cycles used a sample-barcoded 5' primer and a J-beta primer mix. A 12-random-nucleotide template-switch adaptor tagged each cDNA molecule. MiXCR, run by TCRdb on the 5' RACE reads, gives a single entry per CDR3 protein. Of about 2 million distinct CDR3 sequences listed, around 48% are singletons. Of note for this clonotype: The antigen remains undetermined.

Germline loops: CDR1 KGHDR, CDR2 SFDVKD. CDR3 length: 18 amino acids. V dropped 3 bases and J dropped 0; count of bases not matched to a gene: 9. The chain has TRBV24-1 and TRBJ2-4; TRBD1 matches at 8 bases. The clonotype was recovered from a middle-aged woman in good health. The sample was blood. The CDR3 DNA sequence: TGTGCCACCAGTGATCCCCCTGGACAGGGACTAGCCAAAAACATTCAGTACTTC. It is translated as CATSDPPGQGLAKNIQYF.